This TCR beta chain was captured by sequencing in a study of blood T cell repertoires in COVID-19. Across the whole study: The origin of the acute and convalescent COVID-19 samples was the United States, Italy and Spain. In each case, the material was cDNA or gDNA derived from T cells, B-cell-depleted T cells, or PBMCs.

Source study methods: Estimated nucleated cell counts came from reference gene primer amplification. Sequencing used immunoSEQ multiplex PCR; TCRdb keeps in-frame clones, though not all of them. D and trimming come from the DNA, and the V and J calls and clone size come from that table. The table shows 250,000 to 300,000 clones, with approximately 85% occurring only once. V shed 0 bases, J shed 0 bases, and the junction held 3 bases outside the gene matches. The CDR3 loop spans 17 amino acids. In germline, CDR1 is MNHNS, CDR2 SASEGT. This chain joins TRBV6-1 and TRBJ1-3; TRBD1 matches 9 bases. Sequences were obtained from peripheral blood. This clonotype was sampled from a man aged 50-59 years with active or convalescent COVID-19. For the CDR3, the DNA is TGTGCCAGCAGTGAAGCTTACAGGGGGCTCTCTGGAAACACCATATATTTT. It codes for CASSEAYRGLSGNTIYF.